This T cell receptor beta chain was profiled in a study of CD8+ T cells in alopecia areata. Treatment of the sample: oral pan-JAK inhibitor, 5-10 mg twice daily. After isolation, RNA underwent reverse transcription to generate cDNA as the sequencing template. Profiled with immunoSEQ multiplex PCR; TCRdb holds only in-frame clones, not every one. Among about 200,000 clones listed, about three fifths were seen once. The CDR3 totals 13 residues. Trimming pared 6 bases from V and 6 bases from J, leaving 15 bases between. CDR1 is SQVTM and CDR2 is ANQGSEA in the germline V gene. The sequenced sample was CD4+ T cells sorted from blood, obtained at week 4, from a patient treated with tofacitinib. The chain joins TRBV29-1 to TRBJ2-1; D not resolved. This receptor was obtained from a human donor with alopecia areata. CDR3 amino acids: CSVAQQSGNEQFF. The CDR3 coding sequence is TGCAGCGTCGCCCAACAATCTGGCAATGAGCAGTTCTTC.